This T cell receptor beta chain was found in a study of T-cell reconstitution after alpha-beta-depleted transplantation in children. This clonotype was detected ten times or more. CDR3 size: 14 residues. V was clipped by 2 bases and J by 9 bases; unmatched bases: 1. The germline V gene encodes CDR1 SGHTA and CDR2 FQGNSA. Researchers prepared the TCRbeta library using unique molecular identifiers, the study reports. Via MiXCR, TCRdb re-called the PCR reads, giving one row per CDR3 protein. Seen here are approximately 340,000 distinct CDR3 sequences, around a tenth observed once, and the top ten hold under 3%.

Sequenced here: PBMCs from the stem cell graft donor, sampled from the stem cell graft. The gene calls are TRBV7-2 and TRBJ2-1, with 13 bases fitting TRBD2. This TCR derives from a human donor who donated a stem cell graft to a child with acute lymphoblastic leukemia. CDR3 nucleotides: TGTGCCAGCAGCTTAACTAGCGGGAGGGCTGAGCAGTTCTTC. Its protein product is CASSLTSGRAEQFF.